A selection of T cell receptor beta chains follows, all from one sample in a study of cytomegalovirus exposure and HLA in healthy donors. Measured with immunoSEQ multiplex PCR; TCRdb has only the in-frame clones, and not every one. This table has hundreds of thousands of clones, approximately 90% appearing once. The sequenced sample was PBMCs. These receptors all stem from a young woman in good health and CMV-seronegative. The CDR3 runs from the conserved cysteine through the conserved F or W. D genes are given only for firm matches. The size entry is marked missing in some rows and otherwise reads once, few, many or a size class.

d_gene	abundance	v_gene	j_gene	CDR3aa	CDR3nt
TRBD1	-	TRBV5-1	TRBJ2-1	CASSLEDRGPLEQFF	TGCGCCAGCAGCTTGGAGGACAGGGGGCCCCTGGAGCAGTTCTTC
-	-	TRBV5-4	TRBJ1-4	CASSRADRTGEKLFF	TGTGCCAGCAGTCGCGCCGACAGGACCGGGGAAAAACTGTTTTTT
-	-	TRBV20-1	TRBJ1-1	CSRGLNTEAFF	TGCAGCCGCGGTCTGAACACTGAAGCTTTCTTT
TRBD1	-	TRBV25-1	TRBJ2-2	CASSEPGQGSGELFF	TGTGCCAGCAGTGAACCGGGACAGGGTTCTGGGGAGCTGTTTTTT
TRBD1	-	TRBV27	TRBJ2-5	CASRQGKETQYF	TGTGCCAGCAGACAGGGGAAAGAGACCCAGTACTTC
-	many	TRBV6-4	TRBJ1-1	CASRGAEGTEAFF	TGTGCCAGCAGGGGGGCGGAAGGTACTGAAGCTTTCTTT
-	-	TRBV6-5	TRBJ1-2	CASSYLQGDYGYTF	TGTGCCAGCAGTTACTTACAGGGTGACTATGGCTACACCTTC
-	-	TRBV6-1	TRBJ1-6	CASSDKGEYSPLHF	TGTGCCAGCAGTGATAAGGGGGAGTATTCACCCCTCCACTTT
TRBD2	-	TRBV28	TRBJ2-7	CASRLGTSGLYEQYF	TGTGCCAGCAGGCTCGGGACTAGCGGACTCTACGAGCAGTACTTC
-	-	TRBV7-8	TRBJ2-2	CASSFRGGTGELFF	TGTGCCAGCAGCTTTCGCGGCGGCACCGGGGAGCTGTTTTTT
TRBD1	-	TRBV6-5	TRBJ2-1	CASSYLGQGKKVEQFF	TGTGCCAGCAGTTACTTGGGACAGGGGAAAAAGGTTGAGCAGTTCTTC
TRBD1	-	TRBV5-6	TRBJ1-1	CASSWGTENTEAFF	TGTGCCAGCAGCTGGGGGACAGAGAACACTGAAGCTTTCTTT
TRBD1	once	TRBV6-1	TRBJ1-1	CASSGQGPDTEAFF	TGTGCCAGCAGTGGACAGGGACCGGACACTGAAGCTTTCTTT
-	-	TRBV7-9	TRBJ1-1	CASSVASQSFGYTEAFF	TGTGCCAGCAGCGTGGCCAGCCAAAGTTTCGGGTACACTGAAGCTTTCTTT
TRBD1	-	TRBV11-2	TRBJ2-5	CASSPADRGLRETQYF	TGTGCCAGCAGCCCAGCCGACAGGGGATTGAGGGAGACCCAGTACTTC
-	-	TRBV27	TRBJ1-4	CASSLLPGATNEKLFF	TGTGCCAGCAGTTTATTGCCAGGGGCAACTAATGAAAAACTGTTTTTT
-	few	TRBV7-8	TRBJ1-6	CASSLAQANSPLHF	TGTGCCAGCAGCTTAGCACAGGCCAATTCACCCCTCCACTTT